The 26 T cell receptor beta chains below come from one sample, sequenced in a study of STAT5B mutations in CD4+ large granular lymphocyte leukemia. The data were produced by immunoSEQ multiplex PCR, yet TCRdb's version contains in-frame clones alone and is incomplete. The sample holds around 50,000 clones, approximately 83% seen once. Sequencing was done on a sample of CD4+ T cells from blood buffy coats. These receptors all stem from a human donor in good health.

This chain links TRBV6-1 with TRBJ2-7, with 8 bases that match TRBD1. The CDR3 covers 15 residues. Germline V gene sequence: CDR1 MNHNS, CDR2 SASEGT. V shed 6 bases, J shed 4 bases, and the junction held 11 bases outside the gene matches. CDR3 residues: CASRVDRGGSYEQYF. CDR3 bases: TGTGCCAGCAGGGTAGACAGGGGAGGAAGTTACGAGCAGTACTTC.

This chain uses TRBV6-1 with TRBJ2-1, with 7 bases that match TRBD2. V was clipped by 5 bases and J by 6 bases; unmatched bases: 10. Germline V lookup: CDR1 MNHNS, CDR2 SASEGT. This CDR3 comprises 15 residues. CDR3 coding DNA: TGTGCCAGCAGTCCTCGTGCAGCGGGGTTCAATGAGCAGTTCTTC. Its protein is CASSPRAAGFNEQFF.

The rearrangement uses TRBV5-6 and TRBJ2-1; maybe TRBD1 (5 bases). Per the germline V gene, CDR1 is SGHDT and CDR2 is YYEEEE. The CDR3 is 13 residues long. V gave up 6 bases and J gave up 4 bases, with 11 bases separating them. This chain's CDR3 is CASTRQFYNEQFF. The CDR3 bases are TGTGCCAGCACCAGACAGTTTTACAATGAGCAGTTCTTC.

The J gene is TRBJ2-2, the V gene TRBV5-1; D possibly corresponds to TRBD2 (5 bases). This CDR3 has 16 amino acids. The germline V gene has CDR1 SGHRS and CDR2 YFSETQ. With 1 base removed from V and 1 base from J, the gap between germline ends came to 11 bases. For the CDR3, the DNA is TGCGCCAGCAGCTTGCAAGCGGAGAAGAACACCGGGGAGCTGTTTTTT. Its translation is CASSLQAEKNTGELFF. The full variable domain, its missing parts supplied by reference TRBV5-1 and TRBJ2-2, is KAGVTQTPRYLIKTRGQQVTLSCSPISGHRSVSWYQQTPGQGLQFLFEYFSETQRNKGNFPGRFSGRQFSNSRSEMNVSTLELGDSALYLCASSLQAEKNTGELFFGEGSRLTVL.

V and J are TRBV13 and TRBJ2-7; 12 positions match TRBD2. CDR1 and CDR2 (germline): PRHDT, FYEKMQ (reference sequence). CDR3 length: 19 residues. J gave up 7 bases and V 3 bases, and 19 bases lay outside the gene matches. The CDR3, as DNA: TGTGCCAGCAGCTTTGAAAGGCTAGCGGGAGGGCCCACTCAGGGAGAGCAGTACTTC. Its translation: CASSFERLAGGPTQGEQYF.

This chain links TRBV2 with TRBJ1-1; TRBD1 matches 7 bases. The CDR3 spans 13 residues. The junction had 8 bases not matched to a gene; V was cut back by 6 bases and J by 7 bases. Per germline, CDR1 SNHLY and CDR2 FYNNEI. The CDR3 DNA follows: TGTGCCAGCAGCGCCAGGGGGATCGGTGAAGCTTTCTTT. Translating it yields CASSARGIGEAFF.

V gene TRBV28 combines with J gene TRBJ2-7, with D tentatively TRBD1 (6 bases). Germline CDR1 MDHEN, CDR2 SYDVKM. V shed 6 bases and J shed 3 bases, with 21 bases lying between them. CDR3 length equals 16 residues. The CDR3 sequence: CASRVGQRLRVYEQYF. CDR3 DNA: TGTGCCAGCAGGGTAGGACAGCGCCTCAGGGTCTACGAGCAGTACTTC. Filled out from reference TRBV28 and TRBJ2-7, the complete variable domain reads DVKVTQSSRYLVKRTGEKVFLECVQDMDHENMFWYRQDPGLGLRLIYFSYDVKMKEKGDIPEGYSVSREKKERFSLILESASTNQTSMYLCASRVGQRLRVYEQYFGPGTRLTVT.

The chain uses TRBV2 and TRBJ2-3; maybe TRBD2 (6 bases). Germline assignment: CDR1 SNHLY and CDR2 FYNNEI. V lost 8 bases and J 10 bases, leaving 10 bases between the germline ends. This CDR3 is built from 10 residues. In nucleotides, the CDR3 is TGTGCCAGCTCGGGGGATCCGCAGTATTTT. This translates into CASSGDPQYF.

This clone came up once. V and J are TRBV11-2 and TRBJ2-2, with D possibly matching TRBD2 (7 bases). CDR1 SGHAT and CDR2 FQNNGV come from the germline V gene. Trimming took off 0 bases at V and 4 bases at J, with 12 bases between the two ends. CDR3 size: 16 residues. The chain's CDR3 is CASSLEGGRGTGELFF. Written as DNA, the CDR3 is TGTGCCAGCAGCTTAGAGGGGGGGCGAGGCACCGGGGAGCTGTTTTTT.

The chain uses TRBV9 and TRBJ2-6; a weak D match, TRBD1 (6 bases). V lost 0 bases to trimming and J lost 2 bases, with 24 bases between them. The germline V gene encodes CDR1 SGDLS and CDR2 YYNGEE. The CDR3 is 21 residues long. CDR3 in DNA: TGTGCCAGCAGCGTAGCATTACCGGGACACCTTTCGCCGGCTGGGGCCAACGTCCTGACTTTC. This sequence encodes CASSVALPGHLSPAGANVLTF.

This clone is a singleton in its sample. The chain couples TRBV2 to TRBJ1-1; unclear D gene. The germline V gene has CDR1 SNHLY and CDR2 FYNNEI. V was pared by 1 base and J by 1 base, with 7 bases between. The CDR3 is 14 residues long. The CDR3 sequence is CASSEGVRNTEAFF. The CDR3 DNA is TGTGCCAGCAGTGAAGGTGTCAGGAACACTGAAGCTTTCTTT. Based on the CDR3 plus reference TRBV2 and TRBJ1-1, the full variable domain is EPEVTQTPSHQVTQMGQEVILRCVPISNHLYFYWYRQILGQKVEFLVSFYNNEISEKSEIFDDQFSVERPDGSNFTLKIRSTKLEDSAMYFCASSEGVRNTEAFFGQGTRLTVV.

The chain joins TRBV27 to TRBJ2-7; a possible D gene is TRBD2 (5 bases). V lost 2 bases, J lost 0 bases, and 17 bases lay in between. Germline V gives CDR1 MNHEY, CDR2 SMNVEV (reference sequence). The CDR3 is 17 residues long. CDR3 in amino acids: CASSLPWTFSFSYEQYF. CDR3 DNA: TGTGCCAGCAGTTTACCGTGGACTTTTTCCTTCTCCTACGAGCAGTACTTC.

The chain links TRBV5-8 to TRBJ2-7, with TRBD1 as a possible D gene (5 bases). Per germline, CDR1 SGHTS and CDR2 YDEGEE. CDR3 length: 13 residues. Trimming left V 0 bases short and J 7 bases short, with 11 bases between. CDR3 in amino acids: CASSLVGAGEQYF. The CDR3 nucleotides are TGTGCCAGCAGCTTGGTTGGGGCTGGGGAGCAGTACTTC. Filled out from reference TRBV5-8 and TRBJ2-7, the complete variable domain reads EAGVTQSPTHLIKTRGQQATLRCSPISGHTSVYWYQQALGLGLQFLLWYDEGEERNRGNFPPRFSGRQFPNYSSELNVNALELEDSALYLCASSLVGAGEQYFGPGTRLTVT.

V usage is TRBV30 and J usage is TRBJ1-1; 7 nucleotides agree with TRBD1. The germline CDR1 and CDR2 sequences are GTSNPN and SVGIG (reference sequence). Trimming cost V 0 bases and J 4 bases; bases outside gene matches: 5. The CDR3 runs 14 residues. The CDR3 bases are TGTGCCTGGAGTGTATCGTCAGGGGGCACTGAAGCTTTCTTT. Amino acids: CAWSVSSGGTEAFF. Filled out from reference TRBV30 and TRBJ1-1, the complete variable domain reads SQTIHQWPATLVQPVGSPLSLECTVEGTSNPNLYWYRQAAGRGLQLLFYSVGIGQISSEVPQNLSASRPQDRQFILSSKKLLLSDSGFYLCAWSVSSGGTEAFFGQGTRLTVV.

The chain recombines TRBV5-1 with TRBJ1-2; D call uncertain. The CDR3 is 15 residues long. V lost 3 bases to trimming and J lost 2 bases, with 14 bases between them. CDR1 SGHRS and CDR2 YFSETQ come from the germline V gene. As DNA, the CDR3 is TGCGCCAGCAGCTCCAGAGACGGAGCCAACTATGGCTACACCTTC. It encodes CASSSRDGANYGYTF.

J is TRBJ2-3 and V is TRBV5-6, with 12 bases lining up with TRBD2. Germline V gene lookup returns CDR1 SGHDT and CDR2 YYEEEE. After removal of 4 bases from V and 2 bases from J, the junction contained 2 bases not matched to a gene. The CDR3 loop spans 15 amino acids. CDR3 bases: TGTGCCAGCAGCGGACTAGCGGGACTCACAGATACGCAGTATTTT. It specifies CASSGLAGLTDTQYF.

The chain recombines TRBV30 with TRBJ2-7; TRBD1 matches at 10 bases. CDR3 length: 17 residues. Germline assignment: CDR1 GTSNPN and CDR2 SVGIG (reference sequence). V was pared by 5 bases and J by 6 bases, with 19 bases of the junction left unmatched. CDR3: CAWDRGTGARGASEQYF. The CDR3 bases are TGTGCCTGGGATAGGGGGACAGGGGCTCGCGGGGCGTCCGAGCAGTACTTC. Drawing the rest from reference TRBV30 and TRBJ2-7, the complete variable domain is SQTIHQWPATLVQPVGSPLSLECTVEGTSNPNLYWYRQAAGRGLQLLFYSVGIGQISSEVPQNLSASRPQDRQFILSSKKLLLSDSGFYLCAWDRGTGARGASEQYFGPGTRLTVT.

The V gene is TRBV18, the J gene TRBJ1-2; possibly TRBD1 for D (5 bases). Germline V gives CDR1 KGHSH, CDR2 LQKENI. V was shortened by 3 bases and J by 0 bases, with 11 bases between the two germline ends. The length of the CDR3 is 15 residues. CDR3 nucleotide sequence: TGTGCCAGCTCACCCGGATCAGGGTCTAACTATGGCTACACCTTC. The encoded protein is CASSPGSGSNYGYTF.

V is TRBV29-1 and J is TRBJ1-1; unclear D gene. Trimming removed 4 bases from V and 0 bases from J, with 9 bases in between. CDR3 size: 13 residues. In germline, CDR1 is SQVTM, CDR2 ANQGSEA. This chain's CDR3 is CSVVPVMNTEAFF. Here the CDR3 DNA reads TGCAGCGTTGTTCCGGTCATGAACACTGAAGCTTTCTTT.

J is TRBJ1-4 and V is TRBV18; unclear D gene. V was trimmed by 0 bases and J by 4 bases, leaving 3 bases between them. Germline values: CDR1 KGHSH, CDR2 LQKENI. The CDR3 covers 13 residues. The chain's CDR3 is CASSPPVNEKLFF. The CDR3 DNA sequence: TGTGCCAGCTCACCACCAGTTAATGAAAAACTGTTTTTT.

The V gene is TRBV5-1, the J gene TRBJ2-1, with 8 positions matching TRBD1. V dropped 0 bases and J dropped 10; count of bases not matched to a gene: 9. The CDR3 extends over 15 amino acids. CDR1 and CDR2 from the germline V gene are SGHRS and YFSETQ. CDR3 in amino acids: CASSLGSGGLSEQFF. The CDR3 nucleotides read TGCGCCAGCAGCTTGGGGTCAGGGGGCTTAAGCGAGCAGTTCTTC.

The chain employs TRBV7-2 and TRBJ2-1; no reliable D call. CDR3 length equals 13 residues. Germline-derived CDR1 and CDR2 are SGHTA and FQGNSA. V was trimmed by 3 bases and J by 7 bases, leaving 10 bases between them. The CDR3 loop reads CASSLGYSNEQFF. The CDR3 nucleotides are TGTGCCAGCAGCTTGGGCTATAGTAATGAGCAGTTCTTC.

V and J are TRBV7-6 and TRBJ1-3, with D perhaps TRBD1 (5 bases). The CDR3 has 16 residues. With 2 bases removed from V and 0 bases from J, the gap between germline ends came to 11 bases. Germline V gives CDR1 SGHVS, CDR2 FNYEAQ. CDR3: CASSLMDTSSGNTIYF. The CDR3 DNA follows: TGTGCCAGCAGCTTAATGGACACGAGCTCTGGAAACACCATATATTTT.

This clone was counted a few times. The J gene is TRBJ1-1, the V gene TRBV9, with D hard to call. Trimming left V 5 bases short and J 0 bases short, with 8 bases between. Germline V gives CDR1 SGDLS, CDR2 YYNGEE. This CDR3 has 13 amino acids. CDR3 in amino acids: CASSQGLNTEAFF. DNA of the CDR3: TGTGCCAGCAGTCAAGGGCTGAACACTGAAGCTTTCTTT.

The DNA of the CDR3 is TGTGCCAGCAGTTTCAGCCGAGAGCAGTACTTC. It encodes CASSFSREQYF. V gene TRBV6-5 combines with J gene TRBJ2-7; D remains ambiguous. The CDR3 has 11 amino acids. Germline values: CDR1 MNHEY, CDR2 SVGAGI. Between the trimmed V and J ends, which lost 4 bases and 7 bases, there was a span of 8 bases.

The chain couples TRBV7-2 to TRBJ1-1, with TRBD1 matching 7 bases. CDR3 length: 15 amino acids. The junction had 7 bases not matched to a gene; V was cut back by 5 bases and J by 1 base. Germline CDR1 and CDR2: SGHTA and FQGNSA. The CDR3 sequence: CASSARQGRNTEAFF. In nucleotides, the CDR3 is TGTGCCAGCAGCGCCCGACAGGGAAGGAACACTGAAGCTTTCTTT.